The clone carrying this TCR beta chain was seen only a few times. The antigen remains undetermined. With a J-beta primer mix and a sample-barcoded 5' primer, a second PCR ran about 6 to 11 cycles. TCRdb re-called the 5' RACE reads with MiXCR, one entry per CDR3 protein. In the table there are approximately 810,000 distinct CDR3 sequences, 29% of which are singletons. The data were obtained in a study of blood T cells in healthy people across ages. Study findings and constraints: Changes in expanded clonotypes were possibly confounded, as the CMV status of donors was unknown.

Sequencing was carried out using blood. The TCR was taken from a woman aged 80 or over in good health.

CDR3 residues: CASSSRLAGSYEQYF. The CDR3 region has the DNA TGTGCCAGCAGCTCCCGACTAGCGGGGAGCTACGAGCAGTACTTC. The chain uses TRBV9 and TRBJ2-7; TRBD2 matches 11 bases. The CDR3 is 15 residues long. Germline trimming cut 4 bases from V and 3 bases from J; bases unmatched to any gene: 6. CDR1 SGDLS and CDR2 YYNGEE come from the germline V gene.